Sequencing of this T cell receptor beta chain was carried out in a study of blood T cell repertoires in COVID-19. Assay: immunoSEQ multiplex PCR; the TCRdb copy retains only in-frame clones and omits some. The sample lists 200,000 to 300,000 clones; approximately 83% were seen once. The CDR3 has 13 residues. Trimming shortened V by 2 bases and J by 2 bases, and 7 bases separated the two germline ends. Germline V CDR1 and CDR2: SGHNT, YYREEE (reference sequence). The chain is built from TRBV5-4 and TRBJ1-2; perhaps TRBD1 as D (5 bases). The material sequenced was peripheral blood. This TCR was sampled from a woman aged 30 to 39 who had recovered from COVID-19. CDR3 amino acids: CASSLGENYGYTF. DNA for the CDR3: TGTGCCAGCAGCTTAGGGGAAAACTATGGCTACACCTTC.